Following are 10 T cell receptor beta chains from one sample sequenced in a study of T cell repertoires in cytomegalovirus infection. TCRdb called the reads again in MiXCR, with one record for every CDR3 protein. There are roughly 76,000 distinct CDR3 sequences in the sample; approximately 3.7% occur only once, and approximately 4.6% lies in the top ten. Sample: PBMCs. The receptor source for this set is a human donor in good health (CMV status not recorded). Some clones in this sample may be carry-over from other donors' samples.

This clonotype was recorded at least ten times. This rearrangement joins TRBV28 to TRBJ2-7; D possibly uses TRBD1 or TRBD2 (6 bases each). Trimming took off 2 bases at V and 3 bases at J, with 11 bases between the two ends. The germline V gene encodes CDR1 MDHEN and CDR2 SYDVKM. CDR3 length: 14 residues. The CDR3 DNA is TGTGCCAGCAGTTTACAAGGGGGAGGCTACGAGCAGTACTTC. Its protein is CASSLQGGGYEQYF.

This clonotype was seen at least ten times. The CDR3 loop reads CASSRKFGQGRSDTEAFF. The CDR3, as DNA: TGCGCCAGCAGCCGAAAATTCGGACAGGGGAGATCGGATACTGAAGCTTTCTTT. This chain uses TRBV4-1 with TRBJ1-1, with TRBD1 matching 9 bases. J was trimmed by 5 bases and V by 4 bases; bases with no gene match: 17. This CDR3 has 18 residues. The germline gives CDR1 MGHRA, CDR2 YSYEKL.

This clonotype was seen many times. This chain connects TRBV7-6 to TRBJ2-3, with D possibly TRBD1 on 6 matching bases. Per the germline V gene, CDR1 is SGHVS and CDR2 is FNYEAQ. The CDR3 loop spans 14 amino acids. Trimming shortened V by 6 bases and J by 2 bases, and 12 bases separated the two germline ends. CDR3 in DNA: TGTGCCAGCAGAAGACAGGCTAACACAGATACGCAGTATTTT. Its protein product is CASRRQANTDTQYF. Together with reference TRBV7-6 and TRBJ2-3, the CDR3 gives the full variable domain: GAGVSQSPRYKVTKRGQDVALRCDPISGHVSLYWYRQALGQGPEFLTYFNYEAQQDKSGLPNDRFSAERPEGSISTLTIQRTEQRDSAMYRCASRRQANTDTQYFGPGTRLTVL.

Many counts were recorded for this clonotype. V is TRBV12-3 or TRBV12-4 and J is TRBJ1-5, with 7 bases fitting TRBD1. After removal of 3 bases from V and 7 bases from J, the junction contained 6 bases not matched to a gene. The CDR3 consists of 14 residues. CDR3 bases: TGTGCCAGCAGTTTCGGACAGGCCCCCCAGCCCCAGCATTTT. Its protein product is CASSFGQAPQPQHF.

This clonotype was recorded many times. This chain connects TRBV4-3 to TRBJ2-3; 7 positions match TRBD2. This CDR3 comprises 16 residues. The germline V gene encodes CDR1 LGHNA and CDR2 YSLEER. Trimming at V came to 0 bases and at J to 2 bases, leaving 5 bases not matched to a gene. CDR3 sequence: CASSQELAIFTDTQYF. CDR3 bases: TGCGCCAGCAGCCAAGAACTAGCGATTTTCACAGATACGCAGTATTTT.

The sample holds many counts of this clonotype. This chain links TRBV7-2 with TRBJ2-3, with D perhaps matching TRBD2 (7 bases). Germline V gene lookup returns CDR1 SGHTA and CDR2 FQGNSA. This CDR3 has 18 amino acids. Trimming took off 5 bases at V and 0 bases at J, with 21 bases between the two ends. In DNA, the CDR3 is TGTGCCAGCAGCCCCAAACGGGGAGGGGGTAGAAGCACAGATACGCAGTATTTT. Its protein is CASSPKRGGGRSTDTQYF.

This chain's CDR3 is CASSQRTYEQFF. The CDR3 region has the DNA TGTGCCAGCAGTCAACGGACATATGAGCAGTTCTTC. V and J are TRBV6-2 or TRBV6-3 and TRBJ2-1; perhaps TRBD1 as D (5 bases). The CDR3 has 12 amino acids. From germline, CDR1 is MNHEY and CDR2 SVGEGT. The ends were cut back, 5 bases at V and 8 bases at J, with 10 bases in the middle.

There are many counts of this clonotype. The chain links TRBV28 to TRBJ2-5; 7 nucleotides agree with TRBD1. The CDR3 is 14 amino acids. J gave up 4 bases and V 2 bases, and 4 bases lay outside the gene matches. Germline loops: CDR1 MDHEN, CDR2 SYDVKM. CDR3 nucleotide sequence: TGTGCCAGCAGTTTAGCCGGGGACAGAGAGACCCAGTACTTC. Its translation: CASSLAGDRETQYF.

This clonotype was observed at least ten times. The CDR3 DNA reads as TGTGCCAGCAGCTTGGAAAACGGGGCGAACACTGAAGCTTTCTTT. This encodes CASSLENGANTEAFF. The gene calls are TRBV7-2 and TRBJ1-1; possibly TRBD1 for D (5 bases). The CDR3 spans 15 residues. The germline gives CDR1 SGHTA, CDR2 FQGNSA. With 3 bases removed from V and 1 base from J, the gap between germline ends came to 12 bases. The whole variable domain, remainder taken from reference TRBV7-2 and TRBJ1-1, is GAGVSQSPSNKVTEKGKDVELRCDPISGHTALYWYRQSLGQGLEFLIYFQGNSAPDKSGLPSDRFSAERTGGSVSTLTIQRTQQEDSAVYLCASSLENGANTEAFFGQGTRLTVV.

This clonotype was observed at least ten times. This chain links TRBV7-8 with TRBJ2-1, with D perhaps matching TRBD1 (6 bases). Trimming shortened V by 5 bases and J by 4 bases, and 12 bases separated the two germline ends. Germline-derived CDR1 and CDR2 are SGHVS and FQNEAQ. The CDR3 totals 14 residues. CDR3 sequence (DNA): TGTGCCAGCAGCACCGGGACAAGATACAATGAGCAGTTCTTC. This gives the protein CASSTGTRYNEQFF.